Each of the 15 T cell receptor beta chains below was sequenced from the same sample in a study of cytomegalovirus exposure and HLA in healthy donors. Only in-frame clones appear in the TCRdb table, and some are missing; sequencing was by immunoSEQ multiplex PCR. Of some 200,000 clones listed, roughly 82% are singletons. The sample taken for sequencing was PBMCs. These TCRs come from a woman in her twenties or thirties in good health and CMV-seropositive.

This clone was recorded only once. For the CDR3, the DNA is TGTGCCAGCAGCGTAGCCGGGGGGGGAGTCGGTGGCTACACCTTC. Protein sequence: CASSVAGGGVGGYTF. This sequence joins TRBV9 and TRBJ1-2, with D perhaps TRBD1 (5 bases). The germline V gene has CDR1 SGDLS and CDR2 YYNGEE. Trimming stripped 0 bases from V and 7 bases from J, with 16 bases between. CDR3 size: 15 residues.

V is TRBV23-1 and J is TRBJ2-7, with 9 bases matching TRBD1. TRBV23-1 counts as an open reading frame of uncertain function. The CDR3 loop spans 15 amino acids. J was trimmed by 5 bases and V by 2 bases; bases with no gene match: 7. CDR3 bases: TGCGCCAGCAGTCAAAACAGGGGGCCCCTCGACGAGCAGTACTTC. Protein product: CASSQNRGPLDEQYF.

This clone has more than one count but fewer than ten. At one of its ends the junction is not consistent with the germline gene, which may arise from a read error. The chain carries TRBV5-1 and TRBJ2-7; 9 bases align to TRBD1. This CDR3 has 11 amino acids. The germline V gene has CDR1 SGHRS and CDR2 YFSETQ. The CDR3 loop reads CASSEGTGQNF. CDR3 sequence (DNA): TGCGCCAGCAGCGAGGGGACAGGGCAAAACTTC.

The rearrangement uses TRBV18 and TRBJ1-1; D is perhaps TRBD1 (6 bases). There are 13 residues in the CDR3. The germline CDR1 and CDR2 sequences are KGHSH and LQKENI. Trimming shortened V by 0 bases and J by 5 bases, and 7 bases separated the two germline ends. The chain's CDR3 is CASSPPGGTEAFF. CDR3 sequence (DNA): TGTGCCAGCTCACCACCAGGGGGAACTGAAGCTTTCTTT.

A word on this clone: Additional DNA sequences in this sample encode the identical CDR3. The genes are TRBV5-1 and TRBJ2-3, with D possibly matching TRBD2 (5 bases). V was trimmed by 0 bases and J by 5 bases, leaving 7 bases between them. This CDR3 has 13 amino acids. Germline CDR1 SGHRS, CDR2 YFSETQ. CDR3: CASSLAGEDTQYF. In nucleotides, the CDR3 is TGCGCCAGCAGCTTGGCCGGGGAAGATACGCAGTATTTT.

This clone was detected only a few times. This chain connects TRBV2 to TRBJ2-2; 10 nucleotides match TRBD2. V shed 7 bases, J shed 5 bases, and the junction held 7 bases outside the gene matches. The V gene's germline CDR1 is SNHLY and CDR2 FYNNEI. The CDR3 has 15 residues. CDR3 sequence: CASIPGLARTGELFF. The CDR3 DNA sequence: TGTGCCAGCATTCCGGGACTAGCGCGGACCGGGGAGCTGTTTTTT.

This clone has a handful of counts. Written as DNA, the CDR3 is TGTGCCAGTACAGGACGGACCTACGAGCAGTACTTC. It translates to CASTGRTYEQYF. The chain joins TRBV6-1 to TRBJ2-7; D is possibly TRBD1 (5 bases). In germline, CDR1 is MNHNS, CDR2 SASEGT. V was clipped by 9 bases and J by 2 bases, with 11 bases between them. There are 12 residues in the CDR3.

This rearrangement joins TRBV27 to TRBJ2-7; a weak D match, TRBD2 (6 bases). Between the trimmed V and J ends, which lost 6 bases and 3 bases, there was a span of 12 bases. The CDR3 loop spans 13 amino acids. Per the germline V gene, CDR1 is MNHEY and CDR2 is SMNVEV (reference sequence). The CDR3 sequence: CASREGLSYEQYF. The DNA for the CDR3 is TGTGCCAGCAGGGAGGGGTTAAGCTACGAGCAGTACTTC.

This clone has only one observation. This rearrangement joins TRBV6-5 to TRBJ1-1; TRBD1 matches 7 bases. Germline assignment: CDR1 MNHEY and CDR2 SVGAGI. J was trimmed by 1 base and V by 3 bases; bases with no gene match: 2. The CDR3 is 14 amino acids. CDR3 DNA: TGTGCCAGCAGTTATACAGGGGCGAACACTGAAGCTTTCTTT. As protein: CASSYTGANTEAFF.

The CDR3 reads CASSSGVGQNTEAFF. CDR3 coding DNA: TGTGCCAGCAGCTCCGGGGTCGGGCAGAACACTGAAGCTTTCTTT. The V gene is TRBV7-9, the J gene TRBJ1-1; D gene ambiguous. Trimming pared 4 bases from V and 1 base from J, leaving 13 bases between. The germline V gene has CDR1 SEHNR and CDR2 FQNEAQ (reference sequence). The CDR3 is 15 amino acids.

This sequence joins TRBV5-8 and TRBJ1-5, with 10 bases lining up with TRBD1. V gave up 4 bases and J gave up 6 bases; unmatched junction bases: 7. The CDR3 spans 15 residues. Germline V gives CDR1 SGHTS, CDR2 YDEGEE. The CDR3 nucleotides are TGTGCCAGCAGCCGACAGGGGGCCTTCATTCAGCCCCAGCATTTT. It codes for CASSRQGAFIQPQHF.

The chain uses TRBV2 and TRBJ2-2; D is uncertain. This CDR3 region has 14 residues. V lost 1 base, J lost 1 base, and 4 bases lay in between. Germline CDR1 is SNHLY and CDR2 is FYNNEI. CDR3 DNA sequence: TGTGCCAGCAGTGAAGGACAGAACACCGGGGAGCTGTTTTTT. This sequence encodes CASSEGQNTGELFF.

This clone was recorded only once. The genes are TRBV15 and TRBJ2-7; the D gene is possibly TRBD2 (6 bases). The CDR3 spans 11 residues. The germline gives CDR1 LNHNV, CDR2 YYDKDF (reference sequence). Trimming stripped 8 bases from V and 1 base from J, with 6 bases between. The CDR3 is CATRESYEQYF. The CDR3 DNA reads TGTGCCACCCGGGAGTCCTACGAGCAGTACTTC.

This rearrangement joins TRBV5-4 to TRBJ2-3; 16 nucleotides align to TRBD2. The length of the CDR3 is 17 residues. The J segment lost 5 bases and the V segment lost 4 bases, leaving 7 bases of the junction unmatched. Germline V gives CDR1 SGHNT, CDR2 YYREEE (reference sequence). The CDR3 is CASSPGLAGGPVDTQYF. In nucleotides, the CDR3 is TGTGCCAGCAGCCCGGGACTAGCGGGAGGGCCGGTAGATACGCAGTATTTT.

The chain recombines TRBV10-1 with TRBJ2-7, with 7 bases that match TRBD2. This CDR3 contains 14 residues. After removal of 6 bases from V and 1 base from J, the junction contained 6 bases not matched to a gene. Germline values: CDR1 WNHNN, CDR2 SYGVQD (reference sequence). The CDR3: CASSRDYDSYEQYF. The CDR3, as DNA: TGCGCCAGCAGCCGGGACTACGATTCCTACGAGCAGTACTTC.